The 31 T cell receptor beta chains reported below all come from one sample, sequenced in a study of patients and donors after allogeneic stem cell transplantation. TCRdb re-called the RT-PCR reads with MiXCR, one entry per CDR3 protein. This table holds approximately 430,000 distinct CDR3 sequences, 16% found once. The sequenced sample consisted of blood, either unsorted or a sorted T cell fraction (not recorded which). The receptors here all came from a human donor who was either an allogeneic HSCT recipient or a stem cell or donor lymphocyte infusion donor (not recorded which). It is not recorded whose cells these are; they may come from a transplant donor.

The chain has TRBV12-5 and TRBJ2-1; 12 positions agree with TRBD2. Germline trimming cut 6 bases from V and 4 bases from J; bases unmatched to any gene: 13. Germline V CDR1 and CDR2: LGHNT, FRNRAP. CDR3 size: 18 residues. The CDR3 nucleotides read TGTGCTAGTGGGGTCGGGACTAGCGGGCGGAACCGATACAATGAGCAGTTCTTC. It is translated as CASGVGTSGRNRYNEQFF.

The chain links TRBV7-8 to TRBJ1-5, with 10 nucleotides matching TRBD1. The CDR3 loop spans 17 amino acids. V dropped 5 bases and J dropped 3; count of bases not matched to a gene: 10. CDR1 is SGHVS, CDR2 FQNEAQ, per germline. This CDR3 is CASSPHGQGVSNQPQHF. The CDR3 DNA reads TGTGCCAGCAGCCCGCATGGACAGGGGGTTTCCAATCAGCCCCAGCATTTT.

This clonotype came up a few times. This sequence joins TRBV29-1 and TRBJ2-5; maybe TRBD2 (6 bases). CDR3 length: 14 residues. The V and J ends lost 4 bases and 5 bases respectively, with 17 bases between them. Germline CDR1 reads SQVTM; CDR2 reads ANQGSEA. CDR3 region: CSVGNPAGWETQYF. The CDR3 DNA follows: TGCAGCGTTGGCAATCCTGCGGGATGGGAGACCCAGTACTTC.

This sequence joins TRBV12-5 and TRBJ2-2; no clear D. CDR1 is LGHNT and CDR2 is FRNRAP in the germline V gene. Between the trimmed V and J ends, which lost 2 bases and 1 base, there was a span of 8 bases. This CDR3 has 15 amino acids. CDR3: CASGLSSGNTGELFF. CDR3 nucleotide sequence: TGTGCTAGTGGTTTGTCGTCCGGGAACACCGGGGAGCTGTTTTTT.

In its sample, this clonotype was seen many times. This chain links TRBV5-1 with TRBJ1-2; the match to TRBD1 covers 12 bases. The CDR3 extends over 14 amino acids. Unmatched junction bases numbered 9, after V lost 3 bases and J lost 12 bases. Germline CDR1 is SGHRS and CDR2 is YFSETQ. The CDR3, as DNA: TGCGCCAGCAGCTCCCCTGGGACAGGGGGCGGACACACCTTC. Translation: CASSSPGTGGGHTF.

The chain combines TRBV3-1 with TRBJ1-1, with D tentatively TRBD1 (6 bases). With 1 base removed from V and 0 bases from J, the gap between germline ends came to 9 bases. CDR3 length: 15 amino acids. Germline values: CDR1 LGHDT, CDR2 YNNKEL (reference sequence). The CDR3 DNA reads TGTGCCAGCAGCCAAGGGACAGCCATGAACACTGAAGCTTTCTTT. This codes for CASSQGTAMNTEAFF.

This clonotype occurred a few times. The chain has TRBV19 and TRBJ2-7; no firm D call. V gave up 5 bases and J gave up 3 bases, with 8 bases separating them. CDR3 length: 12 residues. Germline-derived CDR1 and CDR2 are LNHDA and SQIVND (reference sequence). The CDR3 protein is CASSPENYEQYF. As DNA, the CDR3 is TGTGCCAGTAGTCCCGAGAACTACGAGCAGTACTTC. The variable domain in full, completed from reference TRBV19 and TRBJ2-7, reads DGGITQSPKYLFRKEGQNVTLSCEQNLNHDAMYWYRQDPGQGLRLIYYSQIVNDFQKGDIAEGYSVSREKKESFPLTVTSAQKNPTAFYLCASSPENYEQYFGPGTRLTVT.

The chain links TRBV3-1 to TRBJ1-6; TRBD1 aligns across 10 bases. Germline loops: CDR1 LGHDT, CDR2 YNNKEL (reference sequence). The CDR3 is 14 residues long. Trimming cost V 5 bases and J 7 bases; bases outside gene matches: 2. In DNA form, the CDR3 reads TGTGCCAGCAGCGGGACAGGGGAGAATTCACCCCTCCACTTT. It yields the protein CASSGTGENSPLHF.

This clonotype was recorded many times. V gene TRBV4-1 combines with J gene TRBJ2-7; TRBD1 matches 9 bases. This CDR3 spans 15 amino acids. Per germline, CDR1 MGHRA and CDR2 YSYEKL. The V gene end was trimmed by 1 base and the J gene end by 1 base; junction bases not matched to a gene: 2. This chain's CDR3 is CASSQVDRGSYEQYF. Written as DNA, the CDR3 is TGCGCCAGCAGCCAAGTGGACAGGGGATCCTACGAGCAGTACTTC.

This sequence joins TRBV20-1 and TRBJ1-3, with D possibly being TRBD1 (6 bases). CDR1 and CDR2 (germline): DFQATT, SNEGSKA (reference sequence). The CDR3 spans 14 residues. Trimming shortened V by 2 bases and J by 8 bases, and 16 bases separated the two germline ends. Here the CDR3 DNA reads TGCAGTGCTAGACAAACAGGGTTAGGCGACACCATATATTTT. Translating it yields CSARQTGLGDTIYF.

The V gene is TRBV4-3, the J gene TRBJ2-3; weak D call: TRBD1 (5 bases). Germline CDR1 is LGHNA and CDR2 is YSLEER. This CDR3 comprises 15 residues. V lost 1 base to trimming and J lost 4 bases, with 12 bases between them. The DNA for the CDR3 is TGCGCCAGCAGCCAAGGACAGAAAGAGGCAGATACGCAGTATTTT. It is translated as CASSQGQKEADTQYF.

This clonotype was observed a handful of times. The chain carries TRBV20-1 and TRBJ2-3; D may be TRBD2 (6 bases). Germline CDR1 is DFQATT and CDR2 is SNEGSKA (reference sequence). This CDR3 region has 12 residues. Trimming stripped 3 bases from V and 4 bases from J, with 8 bases between. The CDR3 nucleotides read TGCAGTGCTAGTACGGGGGCAGATACGCAGTATTTT. It specifies CSASTGADTQYF.

This clonotype was counted only a few times. The V and J genes are TRBV18 and TRBJ2-1; D is uncertain. The CDR3 extends over 13 amino acids. The germline V gene has CDR1 KGHSH and CDR2 LQKENI. Deletions cut 2 bases from V and 7 bases from J, with 9 bases between. CDR3 sequence: CASSPDLGNEQFF. The CDR3 DNA is TGTGCCAGCTCACCAGATCTCGGTAATGAGCAGTTCTTC.

This chain links TRBV10-3 with TRBJ2-7; 7 bases align to TRBD2. V was clipped by 8 bases and J by 0 bases; unmatched bases: 4. Germline CDR1 ENHRY, CDR2 SYGVKD. CDR3 length equals 13 residues. For the CDR3, the DNA is TGTGCCATCCAGCTAGCGGCCTCCTACGAGCAGTACTTC. It specifies CAIQLAASYEQYF.

In its sample, this clonotype was seen a few times. CDR3 nucleotides: TGTGCCAGCAGCCAAGTATCTACTAGCGGGGGATACTACGAGCAGTACTTC. The encoded protein is CASSQVSTSGGYYEQYF. The chain couples TRBV4-2 to TRBJ2-7; TRBD2 agrees at 11 bases. After removal of 1 base from V and 3 bases from J, the junction contained 8 bases not matched to a gene. The CDR3 is 17 amino acids. Germline CDR1 reads LGHNA; CDR2 reads YNFKEQ.

The chain uses TRBV20-1 and TRBJ2-1, with 16 positions matching TRBD2. V was pared by 5 bases and J by 1 base, with 8 bases of the junction left unmatched. The germline CDR1 and CDR2 sequences are DFQATT and SNEGSKA (reference sequence). The length of the CDR3 is 18 residues. The CDR3 nucleotides are TGCAGTGCTCCGGGACTAGCGGGAGGGCCGAGGTCCTACAATGAGCAGTTCTTC. It codes for CSAPGLAGGPRSYNEQFF.

This clonotype was observed a handful of times. The chain's CDR3 is CSGHFSYNEQFF. The CDR3, as DNA: TGCAGTGGACATTTCTCCTACAATGAGCAGTTCTTC. J is TRBJ2-1 and V is TRBV20-1, with D unresolved. V dropped 7 bases and J dropped 0 bases, with 7 bases sitting between them. Germline-derived CDR1 and CDR2 are DFQATT and SNEGSKA (reference sequence). The CDR3 has 12 amino acids.

This clonotype was seen more than once but under ten times. The chain employs TRBV7-9 and TRBJ1-1; 10 bases agree with TRBD1. CDR1 and CDR2 (germline): SEHNR, FQNEAQ (reference sequence). The J segment lost 4 bases and the V segment lost 4 bases, leaving 3 bases of the junction unmatched. This CDR3 has 14 amino acids. CDR3 region: CASSSGQGVTEAFF. The CDR3 DNA follows: TGTGCCAGCAGCTCCGGACAGGGGGTCACTGAAGCTTTCTTT.

In its sample, this clonotype was seen once. The chain couples TRBV5-1 to TRBJ2-2, with 15 nucleotides matching TRBD2. The CDR3 length is 18 residues. The germline V gene has CDR1 SGHRS and CDR2 YFSETQ. The V gene end was trimmed by 2 bases and the J gene end by 7 bases; junction bases not matched to a gene: 9. This CDR3 reads CASSFGRTSGRAVGELFF. Here the CDR3 DNA reads TGCGCCAGCAGCTTTGGCCGGACTAGCGGGAGGGCTGTCGGGGAGCTGTTTTTT. Combining the CDR3 with reference TRBV5-1 and TRBJ2-2 gives the whole variable domain KAGVTQTPRYLIKTRGQQVTLSCSPISGHRSVSWYQQTPGQGLQFLFEYFSETQRNKGNFPGRFSGRQFSNSRSEMNVSTLELGDSALYLCASSFGRTSGRAVGELFFGEGSRLTVL.

In its sample, this clonotype was seen a few times. The chain couples TRBV19 to TRBJ2-6, with a possible D match to TRBD2 (6 bases). The CDR3 totals 17 residues. Trimming removed 5 bases from V and 1 base from J, with 15 bases in between. CDR1 and CDR2 (germline): LNHDA, SQIVND (reference sequence). This CDR3 is CASSLGGWRSGANVLTF. The CDR3 region has the DNA TGTGCCAGTAGTCTGGGGGGATGGCGTTCTGGGGCCAACGTCCTGACTTTC.

The chain links TRBV5-1 to TRBJ1-1; D uncertain. The CDR3 has 14 residues. Germline V gene data show CDR1 as SGHRS and CDR2 as YFSETQ. Trimming shortened V by 4 bases and J by 4 bases, and 14 bases separated the two germline ends. This CDR3 reads CASSASALATEAFF. CDR3 nucleotides: TGCGCCAGCAGCGCGTCTGCTTTGGCCACTGAAGCTTTCTTT.

This clonotype was observed a few times. The V call is TRBV6-4, the J call TRBJ2-2; D may match TRBD1 or TRBD2 (5 bases each). The germline V and J ends were trimmed by 5 bases and 2 bases, with 12 bases remaining between them. The CDR3 consists of 15 residues. Germline CDR1 is MRHNA and CDR2 is SNTAGT. DNA of the CDR3: TGTGCCAGCAGTCGGGACCATTTAAACACCGGGGAGCTGTTTTTT. Its protein is CASSRDHLNTGELFF.

This clonotype was picked up a small number of times. The chain couples TRBV7-9 to TRBJ2-5; TRBD1 or TRBD2 may be the D gene (5 bases each). Trimming stripped 4 bases from V and 2 bases from J, with 14 bases between. The CDR3 runs 15 residues. Germline V lookup: CDR1 SEHNR, CDR2 FQNEAQ (reference sequence). The CDR3 spells CASSWGRGVQETQYF. CDR3 coding DNA: TGTGCCAGCAGCTGGGGCCGGGGAGTACAAGAGACCCAGTACTTC.

The rearrangement uses TRBV3-1 and TRBJ1-1; no firm D call. The V gene's germline CDR1 is LGHDT and CDR2 YNNKEL (reference sequence). The CDR3 is 15 amino acids. V dropped 2 bases and J dropped 0 bases, with 10 bases sitting between them. The CDR3 loop is CASSQYGVLNTEAFF. CDR3 nucleotides: TGTGCCAGCAGCCAATACGGGGTTCTGAACACTGAAGCTTTCTTT. The variable domain in full, with the rest retrieved from reference TRBV3-1 and TRBJ1-1, is DTAVSQTPKYLVTQMGNDKSIKCEQNLGHDTMYWYKQDSKKFLKIMFSYNNKELIINETVPNRFSPKSPDKAHLNLHINSLELGDSAVYFCASSQYGVLNTEAFFGQGTRLTVV.

This clonotype was seen a few times. The chain has TRBV6-5 and TRBJ1-1; the D gene is possibly TRBD1 (5 bases). Looked up from germline, CDR1 is MNHEY and CDR2 is SVGAGI. The CDR3 loop spans 15 amino acids. The V end was cut by 3 bases, the J end by 1 base, with 12 bases between. For the CDR3, the DNA is TGTGCCAGCAGTTATGTGGGGGTGGGGAACACTGAAGCTTTCTTT. It translates to CASSYVGVGNTEAFF.

The CDR3, as DNA: TGTGCCATCAGTGATATGGACAGGGGATCCACTGAAGCTTTCTTT. Protein sequence: CAISDMDRGSTEAFF. The chain links TRBV10-3 to TRBJ1-1; 9 bases align to TRBD1. The V and J ends lost 3 bases and 4 bases, in that order; junction bases with no gene match: 6. Germline V gene sequence: CDR1 ENHRY, CDR2 SYGVKD. The CDR3 extends over 15 amino acids.

The rearrangement joins TRBV2 to TRBJ2-2, with D uncertain. This CDR3 region has 16 residues. CDR1 SNHLY and CDR2 FYNNEI come from the germline V gene. Trimming removed 7 bases at V and 3 bases at J, with 18 bases between. The DNA for the CDR3 is TGTGCCAGCACCACCCCTAGGTTTTACGACACCGGGGAGCTGTTTTTT. Amino acids: CASTTPRFYDTGELFF.

This clonotype was seen a handful of times. The chain recombines TRBV7-9 with TRBJ2-2, with a tentative D call TRBD1 (5 bases). V shed 1 base and J shed 0 bases, with 9 bases lying between them. The germline V gene encodes CDR1 SEHNR and CDR2 FQNEAQ (reference sequence). This CDR3 is built from 16 residues. CDR3: CASSLGQTSNTGELFF. CDR3 in DNA: TGTGCCAGCAGCTTAGGACAGACCTCGAACACCGGGGAGCTGTTTTTT.

The gene calls are TRBV27 and TRBJ2-1; D is ambiguous. This CDR3 is 11 amino acids long. Trimming removed 6 bases from V and 9 bases from J, with 9 bases in between. Germline V CDR1 and CDR2: MNHEY, SMNVEV (reference sequence). CDR3 in amino acids: CASSYFTEQFF. The CDR3 bases are TGTGCCAGCAGCTACTTTACTGAGCAGTTCTTC.

The chain couples TRBV20-1 to TRBJ1-3; D is unclear. The CDR3 has 15 amino acids. Trimming took 3 bases from V and 4 from J, leaving 16 bases between them. Germline values: CDR1 DFQATT, CDR2 SNEGSKA (reference sequence). The CDR3 DNA reads as TGCAGTGCTAGTCAACGGACCCCGGGGGGAAACACCATATATTTT. Its translation: CSASQRTPGGNTIYF.

This clonotype has at least ten counts. The chain couples TRBV19 to TRBJ2-1, with 7 bases identical to TRBD1. CDR1 is LNHDA, CDR2 SQIVND, per germline (reference sequence). V gave up 4 bases and J gave up 6 bases; unmatched junction bases: 3. This CDR3 spans 13 amino acids. Written as DNA, the CDR3 is TGTGCCAGTAGTACCGGGACAGCCAATGAGCAGTTCTTC. Encoded protein: CASSTGTANEQFF. Drawing the rest from reference TRBV19 and TRBJ2-1, the complete variable domain is DGGITQSPKYLFRKEGQNVTLSCEQNLNHDAMYWYRQDPGQGLRLIYYSQIVNDFQKGDIAEGYSVSREKKESFPLTVTSAQKNPTAFYLCASSTGTANEQFFGPGTRLTVL.